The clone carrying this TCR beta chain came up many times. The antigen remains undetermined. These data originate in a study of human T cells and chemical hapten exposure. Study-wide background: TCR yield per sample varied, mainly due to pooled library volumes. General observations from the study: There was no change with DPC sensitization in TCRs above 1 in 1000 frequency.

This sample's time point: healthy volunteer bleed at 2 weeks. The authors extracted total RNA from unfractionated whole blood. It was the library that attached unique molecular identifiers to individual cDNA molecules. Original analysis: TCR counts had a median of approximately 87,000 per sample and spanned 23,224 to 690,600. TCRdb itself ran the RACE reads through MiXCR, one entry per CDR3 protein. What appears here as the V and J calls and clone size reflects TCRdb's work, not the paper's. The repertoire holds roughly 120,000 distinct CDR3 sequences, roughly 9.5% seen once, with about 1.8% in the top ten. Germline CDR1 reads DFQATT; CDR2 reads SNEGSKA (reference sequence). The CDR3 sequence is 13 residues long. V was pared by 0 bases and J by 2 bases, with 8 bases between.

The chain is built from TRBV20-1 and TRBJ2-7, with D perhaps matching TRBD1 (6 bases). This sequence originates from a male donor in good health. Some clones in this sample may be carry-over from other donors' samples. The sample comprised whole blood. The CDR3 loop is CSAREQGTYEQYF. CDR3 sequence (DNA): TGCAGTGCTAGAGAACAGGGCACCTACGAGCAGTACTTC.